The rows below give T cell receptor beta chains drawn from one sample of a study of T cell responses to AZD1222 COVID-19 vaccine. Data came from immunoSEQ multiplex PCR; TCRdb stores just in-frame clones and leaves some out. Of about 53,000 clones listed, roughly 83% are singletons. The input for sequencing was peripheral blood, taken on day 0 of AZD1222 vaccination. Receptors were obtained from an adult in good health. CDR3s include the opening cysteine and the closing phenylalanine or tryptophan. Fields, in order: clone size, V gene, J gene, D gene, CDR3 protein, CDR3 DNA. D genes are given only for firm matches. The size field is filled for only some rows; it gives once, few, many or a size class.

size: few
V: TRBV3-1/TRBV3-2
J: TRBJ2-2
D: NA
CDR3: CASSQVANTGELFF
DNA: TGTGCCAGCAGCCAAGTAGCGAACACCGGGGAGCTGTTTTTT

size: NA
V: TRBV7-7
J: TRBJ2-7
D: TRBD2
CDR3: CASSPGISGSGEQYF
DNA: TGTGCCAGCAGCCCCGGGATTAGCGGGAGTGGGGAGCAGTACTTC

size: NA
V: TRBV11-2
J: TRBJ1-3
D: NA
CDR3: CASSLDGARSGNTIYF
DNA: TGTGCCAGCAGCTTAGACGGGGCCCGCTCTGGAAACACCATATATTTT

size: NA
V: TRBV30
J: TRBJ1-6
D: TRBD1
CDR3: CAWSAGQGSNSPLHF
DNA: TGTGCCTGGAGTGCGGGACAGGGTAGTAATTCACCCCTCCACTTT

size: NA
V: TRBV4-1
J: TRBJ2-1
D: NA
CDR3: CASSQFGPRDEQFF
DNA: TGCGCCAGCAGCCAATTTGGTCCGCGCGATGAGCAGTTCTTC

size: NA
V: TRBV18
J: TRBJ2-1
D: TRBD2
CDR3: CASSSGLAGGPGDEQFF
DNA: TGTGCCAGCTCATCCGGACTAGCGGGAGGGCCAGGGGATGAGCAGTTCTTC

size: NA
V: TRBV5-5
J: TRBJ2-1
D: TRBD2
CDR3: CASSGPGLAGVSEQFF
DNA: TGTGCCAGCAGCGGCCCGGGACTAGCGGGAGTGAGTGAGCAGTTCTTC

size: NA
V: TRBV12-3/TRBV12-4
J: TRBJ1-1
D: NA
CDR3: CASSPETEAFF
DNA: TGTGCCAGCAGTCCCGAGACAGAAGCTTTCTTT

size: NA
V: TRBV25-1
J: TRBJ1-2
D: TRBD1
CDR3: CASSDHDRASYGYTF
DNA: TGTGCCAGCAGTGATCATGACAGGGCGTCCTATGGCTACACCTTC

size: few
V: TRBV4-3
J: TRBJ1-5
D: NA
CDR3: CASSPDSSNQPQHF
DNA: TGCGCCAGCAGCCCTGACAGCAGCAATCAGCCCCAGCATTTT

size: NA
V: TRBV10-1
J: TRBJ2-7
D: TRBD1
CDR3: CARGGQEPYEQYF
DNA: TGCGCCAGGGGGGGACAGGAACCCTACGAGCAGTACTTC

size: NA
V: TRBV7-9
J: TRBJ2-3
D: NA
CDR3: CASSSSGTDTQYF
DNA: TGTGCCAGCAGCTCCAGCGGCACAGATACGCAGTATTTT

size: NA
V: TRBV19
J: TRBJ2-1
D: TRBD1
CDR3: CASRTGTGSSYNEQFF
DNA: TGTGCCAGTAGAACCGGGACAGGGAGCTCCTACAATGAGCAGTTCTTC

size: many
V: TRBV14
J: TRBJ2-1
D: NA
CDR3: CASSQGLTDDEQFF
DNA: TGTGCCAGCAGCCAAGGCCTCACGGACGATGAGCAGTTCTTC

size: NA
V: TRBV19
J: TRBJ2-1
D: TRBD1
CDR3: CASSLDRGLNNEQFF
DNA: TGTGCCAGTAGTCTCGACAGGGGGCTTAACAATGAGCAGTTCTTC

size: once
V: TRBV5-1
J: TRBJ2-5
D: TRBD2
CDR3: CASSPGGVEETQYF
DNA: TGCGCCAGCAGCCCGGGGGGGGTTGAGGAGACCCAGTACTTC

size: NA
V: TRBV29-1
J: TRBJ2-7
D: NA
CDR3: CSVAFLAQASEQYF
DNA: TGCAGCGTTGCCTTTCTAGCCCAAGCCTCCGAGCAGTACTTC